Listed here are 26 T cell receptor beta chains from one sample, sequenced in a study of CD8+ T cells in alopecia areata. As the sequencing template, cDNA was produced by extracting RNA and reverse transcribing it. Generated by immunoSEQ multiplex PCR, the TCRdb table keeps only in-frame clones and is missing some. This sample has some 200,000 clones, with about 60% found just once. Noted treatment: oral pan-JAK inhibitor, 5-10 mg twice daily. This specimen was CD4+ T cells sorted from blood, taken at week 4, from a patient treated with tofacitinib. Every receptor here comes from a human donor with alopecia areata.

This clone was observed a single time. V is TRBV9 and J is TRBJ2-3; D is unresolved. Germline V gene lookup returns CDR1 SGDLS and CDR2 YYNGEE. The length of the CDR3 is 15 residues. Trimming cost V 0 bases and J 2 bases, with 10 bases left between them. CDR3 loop: CASSVVPQNTDTQYF. The CDR3 nucleotides are TGTGCCAGCAGCGTAGTGCCTCAGAACACAGATACGCAGTATTTT.

This clone was seen more than once but under ten times. The chain couples TRBV9 to TRBJ1-2, with a weak D call TRBD1 (5 bases). CDR3 size: 15 residues. In germline, CDR1 is SGDLS, CDR2 YYNGEE. Trimming cost V 3 bases and J 7 bases, with 19 bases left between them. The CDR3, as DNA: TGTGCCAGCAGCGAAGATCCAGGGCGATGGGGTGGCTACACCTTC. Encoded protein: CASSEDPGRWGGYTF.

The CDR3 protein is CSVAGFPYNEQFF. In nucleotides, the CDR3 is TGCAGCGTTGCCGGGTTCCCCTACAATGAGCAGTTCTTC. This chain uses TRBV29-1 with TRBJ2-1; D gene uncertain. The CDR3 covers 13 residues. V was clipped by 4 bases and J by 2 bases, with 9 bases between them. Germline CDR1 is SQVTM and CDR2 is ANQGSEA.

Only a few counts were recorded for this clone. The V and J genes are TRBV4-3 and TRBJ2-7; D is unclear. The CDR3 is 17 amino acids. Looked up from germline, CDR1 is LGHNA and CDR2 is YSLEER. V shed 0 bases and J shed 3 bases, with 18 bases lying between them. DNA for the CDR3: TGCGCCAGCAGCCAAGATTCCCTTAGGCAGGACCACTACGAGCAGTACTTC. Its translation is CASSQDSLRQDHYEQYF.

The genes are TRBV9 and TRBJ2-6; 8 nucleotides align to TRBD1. The junction had 1 base not matched to a gene; V was cut back by 3 bases and J by 2 bases. From germline, CDR1 is SGDLS and CDR2 YYNGEE. This CDR3 spans 15 amino acids. CDR3 nucleotide sequence: TGTGCCAGCAGCGGACAGGGGACTGGGGCCAACGTCCTGACTTTC. Its protein is CASSGQGTGANVLTF.

This chain uses TRBV30 with TRBJ2-4; D call uncertain. The CDR3 runs 10 residues. Germline V gene lookup returns CDR1 GTSNPN and CDR2 SVGIG (reference sequence). Trimming removed 1 base at V and 10 bases at J, with 5 bases between. CDR3 nucleotides: TGTGCCTGGAGTGGCAGGATTCAGTACTTC. Protein product: CAWSGRIQYF. The entire variable domain, with the rest obtained from reference TRBV30 and TRBJ2-4, is as follows: SQTIHQWPATLVQPVGSPLSLECTVEGTSNPNLYWYRQAAGRGLQLLFYSVGIGQISSEVPQNLSASRPQDRQFILSSKKLLLSDSGFYLCAWSGRIQYFGAGTRLSVL.

This CDR3 is CAWSVPRGQEYNEQFF. The CDR3 nucleotides read TGTGCCTGGAGTGTACCCCGGGGGCAGGAGTACAATGAGCAGTTCTTC. V usage is TRBV30 and J usage is TRBJ2-1; D may match TRBD1 or TRBD2 (6 bases each). CDR3 size: 16 residues. The germline V gene encodes CDR1 GTSNPN and CDR2 SVGIG (reference sequence). Trimming left V 0 bases short and J 4 bases short, with 16 bases between. Variable domain in full (rest from reference TRBV30 and TRBJ2-1): SQTIHQWPATLVQPVGSPLSLECTVEGTSNPNLYWYRQAAGRGLQLLFYSVGIGQISSEVPQNLSASRPQDRQFILSSKKLLLSDSGFYLCAWSVPRGQEYNEQFFGPGTRLTVL.

This chain uses TRBV11-1 with TRBJ2-2, with 13 bases fitting TRBD2. CDR1 is SGHAT, CDR2 FQDESV, per germline (reference sequence). V gave up 4 bases and J gave up 6 bases; unmatched junction bases: 2. The CDR3 runs to 15 residues. The CDR3 sequence is CASSYGTSGAGELFF. The CDR3 bases are TGTGCCAGCAGCTACGGGACTAGCGGGGCCGGGGAGCTGTTTTTT.

The rearrangement joins TRBV4-3 to TRBJ1-2, with a possible D match to TRBD1 (6 bases). The CDR3 has 14 amino acids. Looked up from germline, CDR1 is LGHNA and CDR2 is YSLEER. Trimming took 2 bases from V and 4 from J, leaving 11 bases between them. The CDR3 sequence: CASSQTSGAYGYTF. The CDR3 nucleotides read TGCGCCAGCAGCCAAACTTCAGGGGCCTATGGCTACACCTTC.

The chain is built from TRBV29-1 and TRBJ2-6; possibly TRBD1 for D (6 bases). Between the trimmed V and J ends, which lost 5 bases and 1 base, there was a span of 12 bases. Germline CDR1 reads SQVTM; CDR2 reads ANQGSEA. The CDR3 is made up of 15 amino acids. CDR3 protein: CSVRAQGSGANVLTF. Written as DNA, the CDR3 is TGCAGCGTTCGAGCCCAGGGGTCTGGGGCCAACGTCCTGACTTTC.

The chain carries TRBV4-1 and TRBJ2-7; D unresolved. This CDR3 spans 13 amino acids. Germline V gene sequence: CDR1 MGHRA, CDR2 YSYEKL. V was trimmed by 1 base and J by 1 base, leaving 5 bases between them. CDR3 region: CASSQVGSYEQYF. CDR3 sequence (DNA): TGCGCCAGCAGCCAAGTAGGGTCCTACGAGCAGTACTTC.

This clone was found a few times. The genes are TRBV5-8 and TRBJ1-3; D call uncertain. CDR1 SGHTS and CDR2 YDEGEE come from the germline V gene. The CDR3 covers 15 residues. Between the trimmed V and J ends, which lost 4 bases and 0 bases, there was a span of 11 bases. CDR3 coding DNA: TGTGCCAGCAGCCCGGGGATCAGCTCTGGAAACACCATATATTTT. Translated: CASSPGISSGNTIYF. Full variable domain (rest looked up from reference TRBV5-8 and TRBJ1-3): EAGVTQSPTHLIKTRGQQATLRCSPISGHTSVYWYQQALGLGLQFLLWYDEGEERNRGNFPPRFSGRQFPNYSSELNVNALELEDSALYLCASSPGISSGNTIYFGEGSWLTVV.

To note about this clone: At one boundary the junction diverges from the germline segment, which might be a read error. The chain employs TRBV5-3 and TRBJ2-6; no clear D gene. TRBV5-3 is annotated as an ORF whose role is uncertain. The CDR3 consists of 17 residues. As DNA, the CDR3 is TGTACCAGAAGCTTAAGGAAAGGAGCCCCTGGGGCCAACGTCCTGACTTTC. Protein sequence: CTRSLRKGAPGANVLTF.

In this sample, this clone turned up a few times. The chain has TRBV10-3 and TRBJ2-1, with D perhaps TRBD2 (5 bases). Germline CDR1 is ENHRY and CDR2 is SYGVKD. This CDR3 spans 13 amino acids. V dropped 4 bases and J dropped 9 bases, with 13 bases sitting between them. The CDR3 region has the DNA TGTGCCATCAGTGTAGAGGGATCGGGTGAGCAGTTCTTC. It encodes CAISVEGSGEQFF.

V usage is TRBV2 and J usage is TRBJ1-1, with 8 nucleotides matching TRBD1. Germline lookup yields CDR1 SNHLY and CDR2 FYNNEI. The CDR3 contains 14 residues. J lost 6 bases, V lost 3 bases, and 6 bases had no gene match. This chain's CDR3 is CASSDRTGKAEAFF. The CDR3 DNA reads TGTGCCAGCAGTGACCGGACAGGGAAGGCTGAAGCTTTCTTT.

Worth noting for this clone: The junction departs from the called germline gene at one end, perhaps through a read error. The gene calls are TRBV30 and TRBJ2-7; D is unresolved. CDR3 length: 12 residues. Germline V gene data show CDR1 as GTSNPN and CDR2 as SVGIG (reference sequence). CDR3 protein: CAWSPTHGEQYF. CDR3 nucleotide sequence: TGCGCCTGGAGTCCTACTCATGGCGAGCAGTACTTC.

V is TRBV11-2 and J is TRBJ2-7; D gene ambiguous. V was clipped by 5 bases and J by 2 bases, with 7 bases between them. CDR1 SGHAT and CDR2 FQNNGV come from the germline V gene. The CDR3 totals 12 residues. Here the CDR3 reads CASSLLTYEQYF. The CDR3 coding sequence is TGTGCCAGCAGCCTCCTTACCTACGAGCAGTACTTC.

V is TRBV5-1 and J is TRBJ2-7; 8 positions match TRBD1. CDR1 SGHRS and CDR2 YFSETQ come from the germline V gene. This CDR3 has 15 amino acids. Trimming removed 6 bases from V and 2 bases from J; junction bases left unmatched: 10. The CDR3 bases are TGCGCCAGCACCTTCGGGCAGACAGGGGCCTACGAGCAGTACTTC. This translates into CASTFGQTGAYEQYF.

The chain uses TRBV5-1 and TRBJ2-2; D uncertain. CDR1 is SGHRS, CDR2 YFSETQ, per germline. V was trimmed by 4 bases and J by 5 bases, leaving 6 bases between them. The CDR3 spans 12 residues. The CDR3 sequence is CASSATTGELFF. The CDR3 DNA reads TGCGCCAGCAGCGCCACTACCGGGGAGCTGTTTTTT.

Notes on this clone: A read error is possible here, since a much larger clone lies one base away. The chain has TRBV29-1 and TRBJ1-1; TRBD1 is a possible D gene (5 bases). The CDR3 has 13 amino acids. The germline V gene has CDR1 SQVTM and CDR2 ANQGSEA. Here the CDR3 reads CSGGGTGLGETFF. DNA for the CDR3: TGCAGCGGCGGGGGTACAGGTCTCGGTGAAACTTTCTTT.

This chain connects TRBV29-1 to TRBJ2-5, with 9 positions matching TRBD1. Germline-derived CDR1 and CDR2 are SQVTM and ANQGSEA. V shed 1 base and J 5 bases; nucleotides not matched to a gene: 5. This CDR3 has 14 amino acids. CDR3 coding DNA: TGCAGCGTTGAAGGGACAGGGGTACTGGAGACCCAGTACTTC. Residues: CSVEGTGVLETQYF. Using reference TRBV29-1 and TRBJ2-5 for the parts outside the CDR3, the full variable domain is SAVISQKPSRDICQRGTSLTIQCQVDSQVTMMFWYRQQPGQSLTLIATANQGSEATYESGFVIDKFPISRPNLTFSTLTVSNMSPEDSSIYLCSVEGTGVLETQYFGPGTRLLVL.

V gene TRBV30 combines with J gene TRBJ1-5; no clear D. Germline lookup yields CDR1 GTSNPN and CDR2 SVGIG (reference sequence). The CDR3 loop spans 14 amino acids. Trimming pared 2 bases from V and 3 bases from J, leaving 11 bases between. CDR3 nucleotide sequence: TGTGCCTGGAGTCGGTCTAGGGTCAATCAGCCCCAGCATTTT. This gives the protein CAWSRSRVNQPQHF.

In its sample, this clone was seen a few times. J is TRBJ1-2 and V is TRBV15; tentatively, D is TRBD1 (6 bases). The CDR3 length is 15 residues. Looked up from germline, CDR1 is LNHNV and CDR2 is YYDKDF (reference sequence). V lost 1 base to trimming and J lost 4 bases, with 13 bases between them. The CDR3, as DNA: TGTGCCACCAGCAGAGCAACAGGGAATCCCTATGGCTACACCTTC. It encodes CATSRATGNPYGYTF.

Only one count was recorded for this clone. The CDR3 here is CASSVVAETQYF. In DNA form, the CDR3 reads TGTGCCAGCAGTGTGGTTGCGGAGACCCAGTACTTC. The rearrangement links TRBV25-1 to TRBJ2-5; D uncertain. From germline, CDR1 is MGHDK and CDR2 SYGVNS. V lost 4 bases, J lost 5 bases, and 8 bases lay in between. CDR3 size: 12 residues. The full variable domain, rest sourced from reference TRBV25-1 and TRBJ2-5, is EADIYQTPRYLVIGTGKKITLECSQTMGHDKMYWYQQDPGMELHLIHYSYGVNSTEKGDLSSESTVSRIRTEHFPLTLESARPSHTSQYLCASSVVAETQYFGPGTRLLVL.

The rearrangement joins TRBV29-1 to TRBJ1-2, with D maybe TRBD1 (5 bases). Germline values: CDR1 SQVTM, CDR2 ANQGSEA. CDR3 length: 12 residues. V dropped 5 bases and J dropped 4 bases, with 11 bases sitting between them. The CDR3 reads CSVLRGAYGYTF. CDR3 nucleotide sequence: TGCAGCGTTCTGAGGGGAGCCTATGGCTACACCTTC.

This clone was recorded a few times. This CDR3 is CASSAAGSSYNEQFF. The CDR3 region has the DNA TGTGCCAGCAGCGCTGCGGGGAGCTCCTACAATGAGCAGTTCTTC. The chain is built from TRBV7-9 and TRBJ2-1; D may be TRBD2 (6 bases). V lost 5 bases to trimming and J lost 0 bases, with 11 bases between them. Germline values: CDR1 SEHNR, CDR2 FQNEAQ (reference sequence). The CDR3 covers 15 residues.